This T cell receptor beta chain was identified during a study of resident and recirculating memory T cells in vitiligo. Overall study: Shave-biopsy epidermis from lesional and nonlesional skin was sequenced alongside PBMCs. The samples were homogenized without cell sorting before genomic DNA extraction.

Study-wide results and limits: Vitiligo lesions lacked a unique dominant clone, and clonality varied.

Turning to this clone: Its antigen is unidentified.

Libraries were prepared by immunoSEQ multiplex PCR; TCRdb keeps only in-frame clonotypes and omits some of them. This sample carries tens of thousands of clones, just over 90% of them seen once, and the ten largest clones take roughly 5%. The TCR comes from a male donor with vitiligo. The sequenced sample was blood.

In DNA form, the CDR3 reads TGTGCCATCAGTGAGGACTTCGGGGGTTGGGAGCAGTACTTC. This translates into CAISEDFGGWEQYF. The chain recombines TRBV10-3 with TRBJ2-7, with a possible D match to TRBD2 (6 bases). Germline CDR1 ENHRY, CDR2 SYGVKD. The CDR3 length is 14 residues. The V end lost 2 bases, the J end lost 7 bases, and 15 bases lay between the germline ends.